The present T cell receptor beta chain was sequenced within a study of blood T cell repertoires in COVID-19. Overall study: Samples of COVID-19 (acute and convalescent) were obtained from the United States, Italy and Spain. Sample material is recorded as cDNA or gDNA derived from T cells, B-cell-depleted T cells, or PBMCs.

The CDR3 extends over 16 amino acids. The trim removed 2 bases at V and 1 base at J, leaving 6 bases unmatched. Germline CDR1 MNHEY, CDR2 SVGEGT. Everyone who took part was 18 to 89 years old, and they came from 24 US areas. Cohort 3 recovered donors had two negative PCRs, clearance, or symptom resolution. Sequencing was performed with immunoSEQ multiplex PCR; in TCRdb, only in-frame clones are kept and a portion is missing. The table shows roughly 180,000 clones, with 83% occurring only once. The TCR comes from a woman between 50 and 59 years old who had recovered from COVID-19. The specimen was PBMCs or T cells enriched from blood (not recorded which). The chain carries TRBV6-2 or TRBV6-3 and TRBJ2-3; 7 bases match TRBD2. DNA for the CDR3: TGTGCCAGCAGTTACGTACGGGGGGTTGGCACAGATACGCAGTATTTT. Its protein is CASSYVRGVGTDTQYF.